Below are 4 T cell receptor beta chains sequenced from a single sample in a study of T cell responses to AZD1222 COVID-19 vaccine listed by TCRdb under 2021. The time point label corresponds to: about 28 days (+/-7) after the second vaccine dose. The library came from the immunoSEQ multiplex PCR assay. Held by TCRdb, this immuneACCESS table contains in-frame sequences only and omits some clones. Under half of the omission traces to an unresolved V gene where checked; the cause of the rest is unknown. For this sample there are around 99,000 clones; 80% to 95% appear just once. The ten largest clones capture about 8.3% of the sample. The sequencing here drew on peripheral blood, taken 28 days after the second AZD1222 dose. The source of these receptors is an adult who received the AZD1222 COVID-19 vaccine.

The chain couples TRBV9 to TRBJ1-6; D call uncertain. The CDR3 has 17 amino acids. The V end lost 0 bases, the J end lost 8 bases, and 18 bases lay between the germline ends. Looked up from germline, CDR1 is SGDLS and CDR2 is YYNGEE. The CDR3 coding sequence is TGTGCCAGCAGCGTAGGTTCTCGCCAGGCGAATGATTCACCCCTCCACTTT. Amino acids: CASSVGSRQANDSPLHF.

The CDR3 protein is CASTPSSSGNNEQFF. The DNA of the CDR3 is TGTGCCAGCACCCCATCTTCTAGCGGGAACAATGAGCAGTTCTTC. This chain links TRBV9 with TRBJ2-1, with TRBD2 matching over 9 bases. CDR3 length: 15 amino acids. Per germline, CDR1 SGDLS and CDR2 YYNGEE. After removal of 6 bases from V and 5 bases from J, the junction contained 9 bases not matched to a gene. Complete variable domain (other parts from reference TRBV9 and TRBJ2-1): DSGVTQTPKHLITATGQRVTLRCSPRSGDLSVYWYQQSLDQGLQFLIQYYNGEERAKGNILERFSAQQFPDLHSELNLSSLELGDSALYFCASTPSSSGNNEQFFGPGTRLTVL.

This clone was picked up a small number of times. The CDR3 reads CASSPGQENGYTF. The CDR3 nucleotides are TGTGCCAGCTCACCGGGACAGGAGAATGGCTACACCTTC. This chain uses TRBV18 with TRBJ1-2, with 8 nucleotides matching TRBD1. Germline values: CDR1 KGHSH, CDR2 LQKENI. Trimming removed 3 bases from V and 6 bases from J; junction bases left unmatched: 3. The CDR3 covers 13 residues.

The chain uses TRBV28 and TRBJ1-5; D is uncertain. This CDR3 is built from 12 residues. Between the trimmed V and J ends, which lost 4 bases and 3 bases, there was a span of 4 bases. Germline values: CDR1 MDHEN, CDR2 SYDVKM. CDR3 sequence (DNA): TGTGCCAGCAGTTGGGTCAATCAGCCCCAGCATTTT. It specifies CASSWVNQPQHF.